This T cell receptor (beta chain) was captured in a study of blood T cell repertoires in COVID-19. This CDR3 has 19 amino acids. Trimming cost V 5 bases and J 9 bases, with 31 bases left between them. CDR1 is SGHAT and CDR2 is FQNNGV in the germline V gene. Per the original data handling: Reference gene primers were amplified, and this amplification served to estimate nucleated cell counts. Profiling relied on immunoSEQ multiplex PCR, and the TCRdb table lists in-frame clones only, not all of them. V and J calls and clone size are copied from that table; D and trimming were computed from the DNA. The data hold 150,000 to 200,000 clones, with approximately 87% observed a single time.

The sample was peripheral blood. The chain couples TRBV11-2 to TRBJ1-4; D possibly corresponds to TRBD1 (5 bases). This TCR was sampled from a man aged 18 to 30 with active or convalescent COVID-19. Here the CDR3 reads CASSPTGGVRFAVDKKLFF. CDR3 nucleotide sequence: TGTGCCAGCAGCCCAACAGGAGGGGTTAGATTTGCTGTTGACAAAAAACTGTTTTTT.